The 24 T cell receptor beta chains presented below share a single source sample, sequenced in a study of response to subunit inactivated influenza vaccine. Using its own MiXCR run on the RT-PCR reads, TCRdb lists one record per CDR3 protein. The sample holds about 610,000 distinct CDR3 sequences, 11% to 15% seen once. This material consisted of PBMCs from blood, taken about 11 days after vaccination. The receptors were gathered from a middle-aged man who received an inactivated influenza vaccine.

This clonotype turned up a few times. J is TRBJ2-1 and V is TRBV6-2 or TRBV6-3; D is tentatively TRBD1 or TRBD2 (6 bases each). The CDR3 sequence is 16 residues long. Germline V lookup: CDR1 MNHEY, CDR2 SVGEGT. The V and J ends lost 5 bases and 0 bases respectively, with 14 bases between them. This CDR3 reads CASSTGRGPSYNEQFF. In nucleotides, the CDR3 is TGTGCCAGCAGTACCGGACGGGGGCCCTCCTACAATGAGCAGTTCTTC.

The rearrangement joins TRBV19 to TRBJ2-5, with D possibly matching TRBD1 (6 bases). V was cut by 3 bases and J by 4 bases, with 9 bases left in between. Germline CDR1 reads LNHDA; CDR2 reads SQIVND (reference sequence). The CDR3 totals 13 residues. The CDR3 DNA is TGTGCCAGTAGTATTGGCAGGGGAGAGACCCAGTACTTC. The encoded protein is CASSIGRGETQYF.

This clonotype was counted a few times. V usage is TRBV5-1 and J usage is TRBJ2-1; 13 bases fit TRBD2. The germline V gene encodes CDR1 SGHRS and CDR2 YFSETQ. This CDR3 region has 19 residues. With V trimmed by 0 bases and J by 0 bases, 6 bases remained unmatched. The CDR3 region is CASSLGTSGGVSSYNEQFF. CDR3 sequence (DNA): TGCGCCAGCAGCTTGGGGACTAGCGGGGGCGTCAGCTCCTACAATGAGCAGTTCTTC.

This clonotype was counted a few times. J is TRBJ2-7 and V is TRBV6-5; D could derive from TRBD1 or TRBD2 (5 bases each). This CDR3 spans 14 amino acids. The ends were cut back, 4 bases at V and 3 bases at J, with 13 bases in the middle. Germline lookup yields CDR1 MNHEY and CDR2 SVGAGI. CDR3 sequence (DNA): TGTGCCAGCAGTTCCGAGGGGCGGATCTACGAGCAGTACTTC. Translating it yields CASSSEGRIYEQYF.

The gene calls are TRBV27 and TRBJ2-7, with 8 bases lining up with TRBD1. Germline V CDR1 and CDR2: MNHEY, SMNVEV (reference sequence). The CDR3 contains 13 residues. The CDR3 sequence: CVNRGDSSYEQYF. The CDR3 region has the DNA TGTGTCAACAGGGGGGACAGCTCCTACGAGCAGTACTTC.

The sample holds a few counts of this clonotype. The J gene is TRBJ2-2, the V gene TRBV5-1; possibly TRBD1 for D (5 bases). Trimming removed 8 bases at V and 7 bases at J, with 15 bases between. The germline V gene has CDR1 SGHRS and CDR2 YFSETQ. This CDR3 region has 13 residues. CDR3 nucleotide sequence: TGCGCCAGTGCGGCAGGGCAGGACGGGGAGCTGTTTTTT. Amino acid sequence: CASAAGQDGELFF.

This clonotype has more than one count but fewer than ten. This chain uses TRBV4-1 with TRBJ1-4, with a tentative D call TRBD1 (5 bases). Germline V gene sequence: CDR1 MGHRA, CDR2 YSYEKL. The CDR3 has 14 residues. V gave up 1 base and J gave up 5 bases, with 8 bases separating them. The CDR3 DNA sequence: TGCGCCAGCAGCCAAGCGGGGCTCAATGAAAAACTGTTTTTT. Amino acid sequence: CASSQAGLNEKLFF.

This chain uses TRBV4-3 with TRBJ2-7, with 16 bases aligning to TRBD2. V was clipped by 0 bases and J by 3 bases; unmatched bases: 8. The germline CDR1 and CDR2 sequences are LGHNA and YSLEER. The length of the CDR3 is 19 residues. The CDR3 region has the DNA TGCGCCAGCAGCCAAGATAGGGGACTAGCGGGAGGGCCCCGCTACGAGCAGTACTTC. It specifies CASSQDRGLAGGPRYEQYF.

The chain uses TRBV14 and TRBJ2-2; 7 bases map to TRBD1. V dropped 1 base and J dropped 2; count of bases not matched to a gene: 4. Germline values: CDR1 SGHDN, CDR2 FVKESK. This CDR3 has 16 amino acids. The CDR3 nucleotides are TGTGCCAGCAGCCAAGTAAGGGGGCGCAACACCGGGGAGCTGTTTTTT. It is translated as CASSQVRGRNTGELFF.

This clonotype was counted ten times or more. V usage is TRBV29-1 and J usage is TRBJ2-3, with a tentative D call TRBD1 (6 bases). V lost 4 bases to trimming and J lost 3 bases, with 11 bases between them. Germline V gene data show CDR1 as SQVTM and CDR2 as ANQGSEA. This CDR3 is built from 13 residues. The CDR3: CSVVGQGTDTQYF. The CDR3 nucleotides read TGCAGCGTTGTGGGCCAGGGGACAGATACGCAGTATTTT.

This clonotype showed up many times. This chain connects TRBV6-5 to TRBJ1-1, with 7 positions matching TRBD1. Germline CDR1 is MNHEY and CDR2 is SVGAGI. CDR3 length equals 13 residues. The trim removed 4 bases at V and 6 bases at J, leaving 5 bases unmatched. The CDR3: CASSFDREAEAFF. The CDR3 DNA reads as TGTGCCAGCAGTTTCGACAGGGAGGCTGAAGCTTTCTTT.

As DNA, the CDR3 is TGCAGCGTTACCCAGGGAAGGGGGACTGAAGCTTTCTTT. The encoded protein is CSVTQGRGTEAFF. The chain links TRBV29-1 to TRBJ1-1; tentatively, D is TRBD1 (6 bases). The germline gives CDR1 SQVTM, CDR2 ANQGSEA. The CDR3 loop spans 13 amino acids. V was trimmed by 5 bases and J by 5 bases, leaving 15 bases between them.

The genes are TRBV30 and TRBJ2-3, with a possible D match to TRBD2 (7 bases). CDR3 length: 14 residues. The V end lost 8 bases, the J end lost 4 bases, and 19 bases lay between the germline ends. Germline V lookup: CDR1 GTSNPN, CDR2 SVGIG (reference sequence). The CDR3 nucleotides are TGTGCCCAGGCGAGGGGGGGGGACGCAGATACGCAGTATTTT. Translation gives CAQARGGDADTQYF.

This clonotype was seen more than once but under ten times. The rearrangement uses TRBV29-1 and TRBJ1-1; 7 bases agree with TRBD1. The trim removed 7 bases at V and 1 base at J, leaving 6 bases unmatched. The germline V gene encodes CDR1 SQVTM and CDR2 ANQGSEA. There are 13 residues in the CDR3. CDR3 nucleotide sequence: TGCAGCGGTCGGAGGGGGCCGAACACTGAAGCTTTCTTT. Translating gives CSGRRGPNTEAFF.

In its sample, this clonotype was seen a few times. The chain couples TRBV7-2 to TRBJ1-4; 8 bases map to TRBD1. The CDR3 totals 18 residues. CDR1 is SGHTA, CDR2 FQGNSA, per germline. V lost 0 bases and J lost 0; bases outside the gene matches: 6. The CDR3 region is CASSLAPTGVSTNEKLFF. CDR3 DNA sequence: TGTGCCAGCAGCTTAGCCCCGACAGGGGTCTCAACTAATGAAAAACTGTTTTTT. Together with reference TRBV7-2 and TRBJ1-4, the CDR3 gives the full variable domain: GAGVSQSPSNKVTEKGKDVELRCDPISGHTALYWYRQSLGQGLEFLIYFQGNSAPDKSGLPSDRFSAERTGGSVSTLTIQRTQQEDSAVYLCASSLAPTGVSTNEKLFFGSGTQLSVL.

This chain connects TRBV4-3 to TRBJ2-1, with a possible D match to TRBD1 (5 bases). CDR1 is LGHNA, CDR2 YSLEER, per germline. Trimming removed 0 bases from V and 9 bases from J, with 12 bases in between. This CDR3 region has 14 residues. The CDR3 spells CASSQDSSGLEQFF. Here the CDR3 DNA reads TGCGCCAGCAGCCAAGATTCGTCAGGGCTTGAGCAGTTCTTC.

This clonotype was counted at least ten times. The chain carries TRBV27 and TRBJ1-1; possibly TRBD1 for D (6 bases). CDR3 length: 13 residues. Trimming took 4 bases from V and 4 from J, leaving 10 bases between them. Germline-derived CDR1 and CDR2 are MNHEY and SMNVEV (reference sequence). The CDR3: CASSYQGRTEAFF. CDR3 coding DNA: TGTGCCAGCAGTTACCAGGGGCGCACTGAAGCTTTCTTT.

This clonotype was found a few times. The rearrangement links TRBV5-1 to TRBJ2-5; D uncertain. V was trimmed by 3 bases and J by 2 bases, leaving 11 bases between them. Germline V gene sequence: CDR1 SGHRS, CDR2 YFSETQ. The CDR3 loop spans 14 amino acids. CDR3 DNA: TGCGCCAGCAGCTGGACGCCTTTTCAAGAGACCCAGTACTTC. It encodes CASSWTPFQETQYF. Looking up the rest from reference TRBV5-1 and TRBJ2-5 gives the full variable domain: KAGVTQTPRYLIKTRGQQVTLSCSPISGHRSVSWYQQTPGQGLQFLFEYFSETQRNKGNFPGRFSGRQFSNSRSEMNVSTLELGDSALYLCASSWTPFQETQYFGPGTRLLVL.

This clonotype has only a few counts. The gene calls are TRBV5-6 and TRBJ2-5, with D possibly being TRBD2 (6 bases). This CDR3 is built from 13 residues. V lost 4 bases to trimming and J lost 5 bases, with 12 bases between them. The germline V gene has CDR1 SGHDT and CDR2 YYEEEE. The CDR3 DNA sequence: TGTGCCAGCAGCCCAGTAAGCGGGGAGACCCAGTACTTC. Translated: CASSPVSGETQYF.

This clonotype was picked up a small number of times. The rearrangement joins TRBV15 to TRBJ1-2; no clear D. CDR3 length: 14 amino acids. With 7 bases removed from V and 0 bases from J, the gap between germline ends came to 12 bases. Germline V gives CDR1 LNHNV, CDR2 YYDKDF (reference sequence). The CDR3 here is CATTMGATNYGYTF. CDR3 nucleotide sequence: TGTGCCACCACCATGGGTGCCACTAACTATGGCTACACCTTC.

This clonotype was counted a few times. The chain carries TRBV5-1 and TRBJ2-7; no definite D call. Germline V gives CDR1 SGHRS, CDR2 YFSETQ. CDR3 size: 11 residues. Trimming pared 4 bases from V and 8 bases from J, leaving 10 bases between. The CDR3 protein is CASSASQKQYF. The DNA of the CDR3 is TGCGCCAGCAGCGCCTCCCAGAAGCAGTACTTC. The complete variable domain, with remaining parts taken from reference TRBV5-1 and TRBJ2-7, reads KAGVTQTPRYLIKTRGQQVTLSCSPISGHRSVSWYQQTPGQGLQFLFEYFSETQRNKGNFPGRFSGRQFSNSRSEMNVSTLELGDSALYLCASSASQKQYFGPGTRLTVT.

The V gene is TRBV4-2, the J gene TRBJ1-2; the D is unclear. V was trimmed by 1 base and J by 3 bases, leaving 12 bases between them. Germline V gene sequence: CDR1 LGHNA, CDR2 YNFKEQ. The CDR3 totals 15 residues. The CDR3 spells CASSQVGRTDYGYTF. For the CDR3, the DNA is TGTGCCAGCAGCCAAGTGGGAAGGACCGACTATGGCTACACCTTC.

The V gene is TRBV30, the J gene TRBJ2-7; 11 bases align to TRBD2. The CDR3 sequence is 14 residues long. CDR1 GTSNPN and CDR2 SVGIG come from the germline V gene (reference sequence). V was pared by 4 bases and J by 6 bases, with 8 bases of the junction left unmatched. Here the CDR3 DNA reads TGTGCCTGGACCCTAGGTAGCGGGAGGGGCGAGCAGTACTTC. Its translation is CAWTLGSGRGEQYF.

This clonotype was recorded a few times. The chain combines TRBV6-2 or TRBV6-3 with TRBJ2-7, with a weak D call TRBD1 (6 bases). Germline CDR1 MNHEY, CDR2 SVGEGT. The germline V and J ends were trimmed by 6 bases and 4 bases, with 16 bases remaining between them. CDR3 length: 14 residues. CDR3 protein: CASSRQDGWYEQYF. The CDR3 DNA reads as TGTGCCAGCAGCCGACAGGACGGCTGGTACGAGCAGTACTTC.